The clone carrying this T cell receptor beta chain was detected only a few times. This record comes from a study of blood T cells in healthy people across ages. This CDR3 region has 15 residues. Per germline, CDR1 MDHEN and CDR2 SYDVKM. V was pared by 6 bases and J by 5 bases, with 12 bases of the junction left unmatched. Sample-barcoded 5' priming and a J-beta primer mix drove a second PCR of roughly 6 to 12 cycles. Each CDR3 protein gets one entry after TCRdb re-called the 5' RACE reads with MiXCR. The profile shows about 720,000 distinct CDR3 sequences, 25% of them singletons. These data also formed part of another study, on T cells of mothers and their children.

Source material: blood. The sequence was obtained from a boy younger than 18 in good health. The chain links TRBV28 to TRBJ2-5; 7 bases line up with TRBD1. CDR3 nucleotide sequence: TGTGCCAGCAGCACCCCCGACAGGGCAGTGGAGACCCAGTACTTC. Translated: CASSTPDRAVETQYF.